This TCR beta chain is from a study of T cells after yellow fever vaccination. Whole-study context: Preparation used SMART-Seq v4 Ultra Low Input for the low-cell-number fractions.

The CDR3 spans 15 residues. Trimming pared 0 bases from V and 3 bases from J, leaving 12 bases between. Looked up from germline, CDR1 is SGHKS and CDR2 is YYEKEE (reference sequence). A few counts support this clonotype. TCRdb re-derived calls from the 5' RACE reads in MiXCR, one entry per CDR3 protein. The sample shows 350,000 to 450,000 distinct CDR3 sequences, around 20% of them seen only once. The sample was PBMCs, taken before the yellow fever booster vaccination. V usage is TRBV5-5 and J usage is TRBJ1-2; TRBD1 is a possible D gene (5 bases). This TCR was sampled from a man between 18 and 29 years old who received the YFV17D yellow fever vaccine. Here the CDR3 DNA reads TGTGCCAGCAGCTTGGTTGGTGGGGCAGACTATGGCTACACCTTC. Protein: CASSLVGGADYGYTF.